The 22 T cell receptor beta chains given below trace back to one sample, sequenced in a study of identical twins. MiXCR, applied by TCRdb to the 5' RACE reads, yields one record per CDR3 protein. The sample consists of 450,000 to 650,000 distinct CDR3 sequences, roughly 9.5% of them appearing once. The same data also contributed to another study, on yellow fever vaccine responses in identical twins.

The sample was PBMCs. The receptors were sampled from a woman between 18 and 29 years old in good health.

This clonotype has a handful of counts. J is TRBJ2-7 and V is TRBV24-1; possible D gene TRBD2, 5 bases. The CDR3 length is 16 residues. Trimming pared 3 bases from V and 4 bases from J, leaving 18 bases between. The germline V gene has CDR1 KGHDR and CDR2 SFDVKD. The CDR3 DNA sequence: TGTGCCACCAGTGATGGTCGGACTCCGGGAAGGTACGAGCAGTACTTC. Encoded protein: CATSDGRTPGRYEQYF.

This clonotype was counted a few times. V and J are TRBV10-3 and TRBJ2-7; tentatively, D is TRBD1 or TRBD2 (5 bases each). The CDR3 consists of 14 residues. V was cut by 6 bases and J by 0 bases, with 12 bases left in between. CDR1 ENHRY and CDR2 SYGVKD come from the germline V gene. The CDR3 loop reads CAIRGTAISYEQYF. The DNA of the CDR3 is TGTGCCATCAGGGGGACCGCAATCTCCTACGAGCAGTACTTC.

In its sample, this clonotype was seen many times. CDR3 sequence (DNA): TGCGCCAGCAGCTTGGTGGGGGGGATCCACAATGAGCAGTTCTTC. Encoded protein: CASSLVGGIHNEQFF. The chain couples TRBV5-1 to TRBJ2-1, with TRBD2 identical over 7 bases. The V gene's germline CDR1 is SGHRS and CDR2 YFSETQ. J gave up 5 bases and V 0 bases, and 5 bases lay outside the gene matches. The CDR3 covers 15 residues.

This clonotype was seen a few times. V is TRBV29-1 and J is TRBJ2-5; D remains unclear. Germline V gene data show CDR1 as SQVTM and CDR2 as ANQGSEA. Deletions cut 4 bases from V and 3 bases from J, with 9 bases between. The CDR3 is made up of 12 amino acids. The CDR3 DNA sequence: TGCAGCGTTGTCCTAGGGAAAGAGACCCAGTACTTC. This encodes CSVVLGKETQYF.

This clonotype was seen repeatedly, ten times or more. The chain recombines TRBV6-1 with TRBJ1-2; D remains unclear. The CDR3 totals 12 residues. Germline V gene lookup returns CDR1 MNHNS and CDR2 SASEGT. V was shortened by 6 bases and J by 10 bases, with 15 bases between the two germline ends. The CDR3 is CASSYLATDYTF. CDR3 bases: TGTGCCAGCAGCTACCTGGCAACGGACTACACCTTC.

The table lists this clonotype with many counts. V and J are TRBV4-3 and TRBJ2-2; 7 positions match TRBD2. There are 15 residues in the CDR3. V shed 2 bases and J 2 bases; nucleotides not matched to a gene: 2. CDR1 is LGHNA, CDR2 YSLEER, per germline. CDR3 nucleotide sequence: TGCGCCAGCAGCCAACGGGACTATAACACCGGGGAGCTGTTTTTT. Protein product: CASSQRDYNTGELFF.

This clonotype was observed a handful of times. The gene calls are TRBV6-1 and TRBJ2-3; tentative D call: TRBD1 (6 bases). The CDR3 runs 13 residues. Trimming took off 8 bases at V and 2 bases at J, with 11 bases between the two ends. Germline V gene data show CDR1 as MNHNS and CDR2 as SASEGT. CDR3 amino acids: CASGRTVTDTQYF. The CDR3 DNA follows: TGTGCCAGCGGTCGGACAGTCACAGATACGCAGTATTTT.

In its sample, this clonotype was seen many times. CDR3 bases: TGCGCCAGCAGCTTGTCGCGGCAGGCCCCCACCTACGAGCAGTACTTC. Amino acid sequence: CASSLSRQAPTYEQYF. V usage is TRBV5-1 and J usage is TRBJ2-7, with D unclear. V lost 1 base to trimming and J lost 2 bases, with 16 bases between them. The CDR3 is 16 amino acids. CDR1 and CDR2 from the germline V gene are SGHRS and YFSETQ.

This clonotype has only one observation. The rearrangement links TRBV3-1 to TRBJ2-1; TRBD2 matches 12 bases. Looked up from germline, CDR1 is LGHDT and CDR2 is YNNKEL (reference sequence). This CDR3 region has 17 residues. Trimming cost V 4 bases and J 4 bases; bases outside gene matches: 8. The DNA of the CDR3 is TGTGCCAGCAGCCCAGACACTAGCGGGGGGTCATACAATGAGCAGTTCTTC. Its translation is CASSPDTSGGSYNEQFF.

This clonotype was counted only a few times. V usage is TRBV4-2 and J usage is TRBJ1-3, with 7 bases lining up with TRBD1. From germline, CDR1 is LGHNA and CDR2 YNFKEQ. V lost 1 base, J lost 2 bases, and 5 bases stayed unmatched. The CDR3 contains 16 residues. Written as DNA, the CDR3 is TGTGCCAGCAGCCAAGGGAAGGGGGCGACTGGAAACACCATATATTTT. As protein: CASSQGKGATGNTIYF.

This chain links TRBV5-1 with TRBJ1-1; D gene ambiguous. The germline CDR1 and CDR2 sequences are SGHRS and YFSETQ. The CDR3 has 15 residues. Trimming shortened V by 0 bases and J by 3 bases, and 12 bases separated the two germline ends. CDR3 coding DNA: TGCGCCAGCAGCTTGGTAGCGGGCTCGGACACTGAAGCTTTCTTT. Its protein product is CASSLVAGSDTEAFF. The whole variable domain, filled in from reference TRBV5-1 and TRBJ1-1, reads KAGVTQTPRYLIKTRGQQVTLSCSPISGHRSVSWYQQTPGQGLQFLFEYFSETQRNKGNFPGRFSGRQFSNSRSEMNVSTLELGDSALYLCASSLVAGSDTEAFFGQGTRLTVV.

This clonotype was counted many times. The chain recombines TRBV12-3 or TRBV12-4 with TRBJ2-2, with TRBD1 as a possible D gene (7 bases). The V gene lost 5 bases and the J gene lost 4 bases, with 23 bases spanning the gap. This CDR3 comprises 18 residues. CDR3 in DNA: TGTGCCAGCAGTGCCTCGACAGGCCCAGGGGGGATCACCGGGGAGCTGTTTTTT. As protein: CASSASTGPGGITGELFF.

This clonotype was seen just once. The rearrangement links TRBV19 to TRBJ2-5, with 8 nucleotides matching TRBD2. V trimming: 3 bases; J trimming: 5 bases; junction bases outside the gene matches: 8. Per the germline V gene, CDR1 is LNHDA and CDR2 is SQIVND (reference sequence). There are 15 residues in the CDR3. CDR3 in amino acids: CASSIQRGLRETQYF. CDR3 DNA: TGTGCCAGTAGTATTCAGCGGGGGCTTCGGGAGACCCAGTACTTC. The variable domain in full, with the rest retrieved from reference TRBV19 and TRBJ2-5, is DGGITQSPKYLFRKEGQNVTLSCEQNLNHDAMYWYRQDPGQGLRLIYYSQIVNDFQKGDIAEGYSVSREKKESFPLTVTSAQKNPTAFYLCASSIQRGLRETQYFGPGTRLLVL.

This chain joins TRBV28 and TRBJ2-7; D perhaps matches TRBD1 (5 bases). CDR1 MDHEN and CDR2 SYDVKM come from the germline V gene. V lost 6 bases and J 2 bases, leaving 17 bases between the germline ends. The CDR3 covers 15 residues. This CDR3 reads CASRPGQAPTYEQYF. The CDR3 DNA follows: TGTGCCAGCAGACCTGGACAAGCCCCGACCTACGAGCAGTACTTC.

The genes are TRBV19 and TRBJ2-5, with a weak D call TRBD2 (5 bases). The CDR3 consists of 13 residues. Germline V gene data show CDR1 as LNHDA and CDR2 as SQIVND (reference sequence). V was clipped by 4 bases and J by 2 bases, with 8 bases between them. CDR3 sequence reads: CASSKDFQETQYF. CDR3 coding DNA: TGTGCCAGTAGTAAGGACTTTCAAGAGACCCAGTACTTC.

The V gene is TRBV7-9, the J gene TRBJ2-1; 8 bases are shared with TRBD2. J was trimmed by 7 bases and V by 6 bases; bases with no gene match: 8. Germline CDR1 is SEHNR and CDR2 is FQNEAQ (reference sequence). The CDR3 consists of 14 residues. CDR3 DNA sequence: TGTGCCAGCAGTCCACTAGCGGAGGGGAATGAGCAGTTCTTC. Encoded protein: CASSPLAEGNEQFF.

The J gene is TRBJ2-7, the V gene TRBV7-9; D uncertain. V dropped 1 base and J dropped 2 bases, with 9 bases sitting between them. This CDR3 region has 14 residues. CDR1 and CDR2 (germline): SEHNR, FQNEAQ (reference sequence). For the CDR3, the DNA is TGTGCCAGCAGCTTAGGCCCGGACCCCTACGAGCAGTACTTC. This sequence encodes CASSLGPDPYEQYF.

This clonotype has just a few counts. The chain combines TRBV5-1 with TRBJ2-1; D uncertain. CDR3 size: 14 residues. CDR1 and CDR2 (germline): SGHRS, YFSETQ. V was cut by 2 bases and J by 6 bases, with 12 bases left in between. As DNA, the CDR3 is TGCGCCAGCAGCTTAACTCCCCCTTTCAATGAGCAGTTCTTC. Translated, it gives CASSLTPPFNEQFF.

This clonotype was counted many times. The gene calls are TRBV28 and TRBJ2-1; maybe TRBD1 (5 bases). Germline V CDR1 and CDR2: MDHEN, SYDVKM. The CDR3 spans 13 residues. V was shortened by 6 bases and J by 8 bases, with 14 bases between the two germline ends. CDR3 amino acids: CASSLDSYDEQFF. CDR3 bases: TGTGCCAGCAGCCTCGACAGTTATGATGAGCAGTTCTTC.

This clonotype occurred a few times. This sequence joins TRBV27 and TRBJ2-7; D may correspond to TRBD1 or TRBD2 (5 bases each). Germline loops: CDR1 MNHEY, CDR2 SMNVEV (reference sequence). The CDR3 runs to 15 residues. Trimming took 3 bases from V and 0 from J, leaving 12 bases between them. Here the CDR3 DNA reads TGTGCCAGCAGTTTGAGGGACGGACCCTCCTACGAGCAGTACTTC. This codes for CASSLRDGPSYEQYF.

The chain combines TRBV6-6 with TRBJ1-5; D is uncertain. The V end was cut by 4 bases, the J end by 8 bases, with 12 bases between. CDR1 is MNHNY and CDR2 is SVGAGI in the germline V gene (reference sequence). CDR3 length: 13 residues. The CDR3 DNA reads TGTGCCAGCAGTTCGATCATTACGGAGCCCCAGCATTTT. Its protein is CASSSIITEPQHF.

The rearrangement uses TRBV7-9 and TRBJ2-5, with D perhaps matching TRBD2 (5 bases). Trimming left V 5 bases short and J 1 base short, with 14 bases between. CDR1 is SEHNR and CDR2 is FQNEAQ in the germline V gene (reference sequence). CDR3 length equals 15 residues. As DNA, the CDR3 is TGTGCCAGCAGCCCACTAATGGGAGTCCAAGAGACCCAGTACTTC. As protein: CASSPLMGVQETQYF. Using reference TRBV7-9 and TRBJ2-5 for the parts outside the CDR3, the full variable domain is DTGVSQNPRHKITKRGQNVTFRCDPISEHNRLYWYRQTLGQGPEFLTYFQNEAQLEKSRLLSDRFSAERPKGSFSTLEIQRTEQGDSAMYLCASSPLMGVQETQYFGPGTRLLVL.